A selection of T cell receptor beta chains follows, all from one sample in a study of cytomegalovirus exposure and HLA in healthy donors. Sequencing was performed with immunoSEQ multiplex PCR; in TCRdb, only in-frame clones are kept and a portion is missing. Counted here are about 120,000 clones, 75% occurring once; the ten biggest clones make up less than 3.5%. Sequencing used PBMCs. These receptors were obtained from a woman between 35 and 50 years old in good health and CMV-seropositive. CDR3s include the opening cysteine and the closing phenylalanine or tryptophan. The order of the fields is J gene, V gene, CDR3 length, CDR3 protein.

TRBJ2-2	TRBV28	16	CASSLEGGTNTGELFF
TRBJ2-7	TRBV9	13	CASSRGVSYEQYF
TRBJ2-1	TRBV7-2	11	CASSRINEQFF
TRBJ1-1	TRBV4-3	13	CASSQDTDTEAFF
TRBJ2-7	TRBV5-1	15	CASSLGGRGFDEQYF
TRBJ2-2	TRBV5-4	12	CASSSNTGELFF
TRBJ1-3	TRBV5-1	15	CASILGGLGGNTIYF
TRBJ1-5	TRBV6-6	11	CAGGGNQPQHF
TRBJ2-2	TRBV5-1	13	CASSSEVAGELFF
TRBJ1-4	TRBV10-3	14	CAISDQGVREKLFF
TRBJ1-2	TRBV28	16	CASSSSIVDRPDGYTF
TRBJ2-1	TRBV9	16	CASSVGSGKMSNEQFF
TRBJ2-7	TRBV7-9	17	CASSELWTGAPSYEQYF
TRBJ1-1	TRBV10-3	15	CASIISTWAGTEAFF